Below are 25 T cell receptor beta chains sequenced from a single sample in a study of blood T cell repertoires in COVID-19. Clones were sequenced by immunoSEQ multiplex PCR, and TCRdb holds only the in-frame ones, with some missing. The sample holds under 250,000 clones, roughly four fifths seen once. Sequencing input: peripheral blood. These receptors originate from a man aged 50 or older with active or convalescent COVID-19.

The chain has TRBV15 and TRBJ2-1; weak D call: TRBD1 (5 bases). The CDR3 extends over 17 amino acids. Trimming stripped 1 base from V and 6 bases from J, with 19 bases between. Looked up from germline, CDR1 is LNHNV and CDR2 is YYDKDF (reference sequence). As DNA, the CDR3 is TGTGCCACCAGCAGAGCTAATCAGGGATTAGGTAGCAATGAGCAGTTCTTC. Translated: CATSRANQGLGSNEQFF.

This sequence joins TRBV2 and TRBJ2-1; D might be TRBD1 (6 bases). Germline values: CDR1 SNHLY, CDR2 FYNNEI. This CDR3 region has 12 residues. With 6 bases removed from V and 8 bases from J, the gap between germline ends came to 11 bases. The CDR3 coding sequence is TGTGCCAGCAGCACAGGGCTCGATGAGCAGTTCTTC. It codes for CASSTGLDEQFF.

The rearrangement uses TRBV11-2 and TRBJ2-7; possible D gene TRBD1, 6 bases. V was shortened by 1 base and J by 4 bases, with 8 bases between the two germline ends. The germline CDR1 and CDR2 sequences are SGHAT and FQNNGV. The CDR3 extends over 13 amino acids. The CDR3 coding sequence is TGTGCCAGCAGCTTAGTTGGGACATACGAGCAGTACTTC. Protein: CASSLVGTYEQYF.

The CDR3 protein is CASSVGTGVNFGTYGYTF. The DNA for the CDR3 is TGTGCCAGCAGCGTGGGGACAGGGGTAAATTTCGGGACTTATGGCTACACCTTC. This chain joins TRBV9 and TRBJ1-2; 10 bases agree with TRBD1. J gave up 5 bases and V 2 bases, and 15 bases lay outside the gene matches. The CDR3 length is 18 residues. Germline assignment: CDR1 SGDLS and CDR2 YYNGEE.

The rearrangement links TRBV2 to TRBJ2-4, with 8 positions matching TRBD2. The CDR3 is made up of 14 amino acids. V shed 3 bases and J 5 bases; nucleotides not matched to a gene: 3. Germline V gene lookup returns CDR1 SNHLY and CDR2 FYNNEI. The CDR3 bases are TGTGCCAGCAGTGAGAGGACTAGCCAAAACATTCAGTACTTC. It is translated as CASSERTSQNIQYF.

The V and J genes are TRBV7-2 and TRBJ2-1, with D possibly being TRBD2 (6 bases). V dropped 5 bases and J dropped 7 bases, with 18 bases sitting between them. This CDR3 is 15 amino acids long. Germline V gene lookup returns CDR1 SGHTA and CDR2 FQGNSA. The CDR3 DNA is TGTGCCAGCAGCCGCCCGGCGGTGGCGGGGAATGAGCAGTTCTTC. This encodes CASSRPAVAGNEQFF. The full variable domain, in which reference TRBV7-2 and TRBJ2-1 provide the parts outside the CDR3, is GAGVSQSPSNKVTEKGKDVELRCDPISGHTALYWYRQSLGQGLEFLIYFQGNSAPDKSGLPSDRFSAERTGGSVSTLTIQRTQQEDSAVYLCASSRPAVAGNEQFFGPGTRLTVL.

The genes are TRBV9 and TRBJ2-7; 8 nucleotides match TRBD1. The CDR3 is 16 residues long. Germline V gene lookup returns CDR1 SGDLS and CDR2 YYNGEE. The ends lost 4 bases at V and 5 bases at J; junction bases unmatched: 14. The CDR3 bases are TGTGCCAGCAGCAGACGGGAGACAGGGGTCGGAAACGAGCAGTACTTC. Protein product: CASSRRETGVGNEQYF.

The chain combines TRBV3-1 (or the pseudogene TRBV3-2) with TRBJ1-1; the D gene is possibly TRBD1 (6 bases). CDR3 length equals 17 residues. CDR1 and CDR2 (germline): LGHDT, YNNKEL (reference sequence). V gave up 2 bases and J gave up 0 bases, with 16 bases separating them. The CDR3 sequence: CASSQSRGADLNTEAFF. The CDR3 DNA reads as TGTGCCAGCAGCCAATCTCGGGGGGCGGACCTGAACACTGAAGCTTTCTTT.

The rearrangement joins TRBV4-2 to TRBJ1-3; D is uncertain. This CDR3 is built from 18 residues. Trimming pared 1 base from V and 0 bases from J, leaving 16 bases between. Germline CDR1 LGHNA, CDR2 YNFKEQ. The CDR3 here is CASSQVSPGGGSGNTIYF. CDR3 DNA sequence: TGTGCCAGCAGCCAAGTATCTCCAGGTGGAGGCTCTGGAAACACCATATATTTT.

The chain recombines TRBV11-2 with TRBJ1-5; the D is unclear. Germline loops: CDR1 SGHAT, CDR2 FQNNGV. Trimming took off 1 base at V and 2 bases at J, with 12 bases between the two ends. This CDR3 contains 16 residues. The CDR3 region has the DNA TGTGCCAGCAGCTTAGGAGGGATTAGGGGCAATCAGCCCCAGCATTTT. Its protein product is CASSLGGIRGNQPQHF.

The rearrangement joins TRBV4-3 to TRBJ1-5; D gene unclear. The germline V gene encodes CDR1 LGHNA and CDR2 YSLEER. The CDR3 runs 22 residues. Trimming cost V 2 bases and J 5 bases, with 34 bases left between them. The CDR3: CASSQWFEGEAASIGFDQPQHF. Written as DNA, the CDR3 is TGCGCCAGCAGCCAATGGTTTGAGGGTGAAGCCGCATCAATAGGTTTCGATCAGCCCCAGCATTTT.

This sequence joins TRBV5-3 and TRBJ2-3, with D possibly matching TRBD2 (6 bases). TRBV5-3 qualifies as an ORF whose function is uncertain. Trimming left V 2 bases short and J 4 bases short, with 14 bases between. CDR3 length: 15 residues. CDR3: CARSFRDSRSDTQYF. CDR3 nucleotides: TGTGCCAGAAGCTTTCGGGACTCCAGATCAGATACGCAGTATTTT.

The CDR3 here is CASSLYAGGGETQYF. The CDR3, as DNA: TGTGCCAGCAGTTTATATGCCGGGGGGGGCGAGACCCAGTACTTC. The chain employs TRBV28 and TRBJ2-5, with 8 nucleotides matching TRBD2. The CDR3 runs 15 residues. The ends lost 1 base at V and 5 bases at J; junction bases unmatched: 6. The germline gives CDR1 MDHEN, CDR2 SYDVKM.

The chain links TRBV5-1 to TRBJ2-5, with 9 bases identical to TRBD2. The CDR3 consists of 14 residues. V shed 0 bases, J shed 9 bases, and the junction held 6 bases outside the gene matches. Germline V gene data show CDR1 as SGHRS and CDR2 as YFSETQ. CDR3: CASSLAGTSSSQYF. In DNA, the CDR3 is TGCGCCAGCAGCTTGGCCGGGACTAGCAGTTCCCAGTACTTC.

This sequence joins TRBV19 and TRBJ1-5; possible D gene TRBD1, 6 bases. The V and J ends lost 5 bases and 4 bases respectively, with 12 bases between them. Germline V gene lookup returns CDR1 LNHDA and CDR2 SQIVND (reference sequence). The CDR3 runs 14 residues. The CDR3 DNA sequence: TGTGCCAGTAGTGGGGGACATCTTAATCAGCCCCAGCATTTT. Protein product: CASSGGHLNQPQHF.

The chain employs TRBV7-9 and TRBJ1-2; a possible D gene is TRBD1 (6 bases). The germline gives CDR1 SEHNR, CDR2 FQNEAQ (reference sequence). The length of the CDR3 is 14 residues. V lost 2 bases and J 8 bases, leaving 15 bases between the germline ends. Here the CDR3 DNA reads TGTGCCAGCAGCTTATCTCAGGGGATCTCGGGCTACACCTTC. It encodes CASSLSQGISGYTF.

This sequence joins TRBV7-2 and TRBJ2-2; D gene unclear. CDR1 SGHTA and CDR2 FQGNSA come from the germline V gene. V was trimmed by 5 bases and J by 2 bases, leaving 9 bases between them. The CDR3 length is 14 residues. CDR3 sequence: CASSPNRNTGELFF. The CDR3 DNA sequence: TGTGCCAGCAGCCCTAACAGAAACACCGGGGAGCTGTTTTTT.

This clone showed up just a few times. The chain carries TRBV4-2 and TRBJ1-1, with 11 bases fitting TRBD1. Germline CDR1 and CDR2: LGHNA and YNFKEQ. This CDR3 has 15 amino acids. V shed 4 bases, J shed 4 bases, and the junction held 5 bases outside the gene matches. CDR3 sequence: CASSRTGTGGTEAFF. In DNA form, the CDR3 reads TGTGCCAGCAGCCGTACCGGGACAGGGGGCACTGAAGCTTTCTTT.

The chain couples TRBV7-9 to TRBJ1-4, with D possibly matching TRBD1 (6 bases). The V gene's germline CDR1 is SEHNR and CDR2 FQNEAQ (reference sequence). V lost 4 bases, J lost 7 bases, and 13 bases lay in between. The CDR3 is 14 residues long. The DNA for the CDR3 is TGTGCCAGCAGCTCCCTTGGGGACACTGAAAAACTGTTTTTT. It encodes CASSSLGDTEKLFF.

This chain joins TRBV5-1 and TRBJ2-1; 9 bases line up with TRBD1. This CDR3 spans 16 amino acids. J gave up 1 base and V 2 bases, and 4 bases lay outside the gene matches. Germline CDR1 and CDR2: SGHRS and YFSETQ. The CDR3 DNA sequence: TGCGCCAGCAGCTTATTGACAGGGGGTTCCTACAATGAGCAGTTCTTC. Protein product: CASSLLTGGSYNEQFF. Complete variable domain (other parts from reference TRBV5-1 and TRBJ2-1): KAGVTQTPRYLIKTRGQQVTLSCSPISGHRSVSWYQQTPGQGLQFLFEYFSETQRNKGNFPGRFSGRQFSNSRSEMNVSTLELGDSALYLCASSLLTGGSYNEQFFGPGTRLTVL.

This chain joins TRBV5-1 and TRBJ2-3; possible D gene TRBD1, 5 bases. The CDR3 consists of 14 residues. Germline values: CDR1 SGHRS, CDR2 YFSETQ. Trimming pared 3 bases from V and 2 bases from J, leaving 10 bases between. The chain's CDR3 is CASSSQGNTDTQYF. The CDR3 nucleotides are TGCGCCAGCAGCTCGCAGGGAAACACAGATACGCAGTATTTT.

The rearrangement links TRBV30 to TRBJ1-5; weak D call: TRBD1 (5 bases). This CDR3 is built from 13 residues. V lost 0 bases and J lost 5, with 8 bases in between. CDR1 is GTSNPN and CDR2 is SVGIG in the germline V gene (reference sequence). The CDR3 DNA follows: TGTGCCTGGAGTGTGCGGGGCGATCAGCCCCAGCATTTT. Its translation: CAWSVRGDQPQHF.

V and J are TRBV5-1 and TRBJ1-3; a weak D match, TRBD1 (5 bases). V was clipped by 0 bases and J by 2 bases, with 15 bases between them. Germline V gives CDR1 SGHRS, CDR2 YFSETQ. CDR3 length: 17 residues. The CDR3 DNA is TGCGCCAGCAGCTTGGGGGGCGAGTCGATGACTGGAAACACCATATATTTT. Amino acids: CASSLGGESMTGNTIYF.

The chain is built from TRBV4-1 and TRBJ1-4; possible D gene TRBD1, 6 bases. Germline assignment: CDR1 MGHRA and CDR2 YSYEKL. The V end was cut by 0 bases, the J end by 6 bases, with 17 bases between. The CDR3 consists of 17 residues. DNA of the CDR3: TGCGCCAGCAGCCAAGATCTGCAGGTGGCAGGGGATGAAAAACTGTTTTTT. Translating gives CASSQDLQVAGDEKLFF.

V gene TRBV4-1 combines with J gene TRBJ1-2, with a weak D call TRBD1 (6 bases). The CDR3 is 14 amino acids. V was shortened by 0 bases and J by 4 bases, with 9 bases between the two germline ends. Germline CDR1 MGHRA, CDR2 YSYEKL. The CDR3 sequence is CASSQEGHIYGYTF. The CDR3 DNA reads as TGCGCCAGCAGCCAAGAGGGACACATCTATGGCTACACCTTC.